This TCR beta chain was obtained from a study of control samples from healthy donors and cancer patients. V lost 5 bases, J lost 5 bases, and 9 bases lay in between. The CDR3 is 12 amino acids. Generated by immunoSEQ multiplex PCR, the TCRdb table keeps only in-frame clones and is missing some. The table has about 130,000 clones, 80% to 95% seen once. The origin of this receptor is a man between 18 and 35 years old in good health. Sequenced input: blood. The chain has TRBV12-3 or TRBV12-4 and TRBJ1-2; D remains unclear. The CDR3 loop is CASSPSPYGYTF. The CDR3 DNA reads TGTGCCAGCAGTCCATCCCCTTATGGCTACACCTTC.